Sequencing of this T cell receptor (beta chain) was carried out in a study of shared clonotypes between healthy human individuals. Naive-designated CD8 cells lacked CD45RO, were positively enriched for CCR7, and omitted terminally differentiated effector memory CD45RA+ cells. Everyone who donated was a Caucasian adult who lived in Nashville, Tennessee. V was pared by 4 bases and J by 6 bases, with 12 bases between. The length of the CDR3 is 13 residues. Looked up from germline, CDR1 is SGHVS and CDR2 is FQNEAQ. Deep level was the assay's run setting. Replicate PCRs for sorted subsets used around 200 ng DNA; this equaled 25,000 to 30,000 T cell genomes. TCRdb keeps only in-frame clones here, not all; method: immunoSEQ multiplex PCR. Of around 2.1 million clones listed, about 92% were seen once; the top ten hold more than 1.5%.

Material: naive CD8+ T cells from PBMCs. The sequence derives from a man between 18 and 35 years old in good health. Some clones in this sample may be carry-over from other donors' samples. V usage is TRBV7-8 and J usage is TRBJ1-2, with D perhaps TRBD1 (6 bases). The CDR3 DNA reads as TGTGCCAGCAGCTCCTCAGGGGCCGATGGCTACACCTTC. Amino acid sequence: CASSSSGADGYTF.